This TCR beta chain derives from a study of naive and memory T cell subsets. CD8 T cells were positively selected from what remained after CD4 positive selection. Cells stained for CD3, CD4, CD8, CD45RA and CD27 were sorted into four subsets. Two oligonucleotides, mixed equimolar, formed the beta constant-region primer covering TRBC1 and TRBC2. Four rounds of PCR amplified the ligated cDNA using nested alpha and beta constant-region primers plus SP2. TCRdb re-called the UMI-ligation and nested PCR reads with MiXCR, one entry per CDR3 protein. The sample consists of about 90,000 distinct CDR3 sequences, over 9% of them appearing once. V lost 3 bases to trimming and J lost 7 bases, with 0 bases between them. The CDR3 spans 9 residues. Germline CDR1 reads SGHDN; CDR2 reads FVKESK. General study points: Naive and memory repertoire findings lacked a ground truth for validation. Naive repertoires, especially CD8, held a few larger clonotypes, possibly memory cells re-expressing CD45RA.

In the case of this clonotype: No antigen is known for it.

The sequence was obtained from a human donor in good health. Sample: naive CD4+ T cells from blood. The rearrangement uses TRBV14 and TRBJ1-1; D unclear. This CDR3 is CASSHEAFF. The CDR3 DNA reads TGTGCCAGCAGCCATGAAGCTTTCTTT.